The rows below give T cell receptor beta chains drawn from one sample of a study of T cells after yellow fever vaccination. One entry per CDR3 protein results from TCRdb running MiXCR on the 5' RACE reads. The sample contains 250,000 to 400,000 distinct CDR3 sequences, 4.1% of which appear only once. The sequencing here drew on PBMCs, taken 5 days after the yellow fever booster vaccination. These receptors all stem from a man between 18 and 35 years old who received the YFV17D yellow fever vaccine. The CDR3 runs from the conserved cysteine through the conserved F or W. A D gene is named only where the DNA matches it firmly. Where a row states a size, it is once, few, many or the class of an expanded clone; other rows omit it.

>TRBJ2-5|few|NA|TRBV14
TGTGCCAGCAGCTTCGGGACCTCTATAACCCAGTACTTC
CASSFGTSITQYF
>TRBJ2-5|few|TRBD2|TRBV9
TGTGCCAGCAGCGTTGGACTAGCGGGGCGGGAGACCCAGTACTTC
CASSVGLAGRETQYF
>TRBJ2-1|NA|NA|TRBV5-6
TGTGCCAGCAGCTTGTTCGGGGAGGAAGAGCAGTTCTTC
CASSLFGEEEQFF
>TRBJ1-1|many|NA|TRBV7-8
TGTGCCAGCAGCTTAGCGACGGTTGAAGCTTTCTTT
CASSLATVEAFF
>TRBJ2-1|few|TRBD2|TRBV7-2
TGTGCCAGCAGCCGGACTAGCGAGGCCTACAATGAGCAGTTCTTC
CASSRTSEAYNEQFF
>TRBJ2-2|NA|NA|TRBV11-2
TGTGCCAGCAGCCTGACGACTGGCGGGTACACCGGGGAGCTGTTTTTT
CASSLTTGGYTGELFF
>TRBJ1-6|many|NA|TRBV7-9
TGTGCCAGCAGCTTAGGCGATTCACCCCTCCACTTT
CASSLGDSPLHF
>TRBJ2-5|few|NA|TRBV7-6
TGTGCCAGCAGCCTCTTAGGCAGGTACCAAGAGACCCAGTACTTC
CASSLLGRYQETQYF
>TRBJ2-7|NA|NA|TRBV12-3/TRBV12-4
TGTGCCAGCAGTTTTACCGGGTCTGACGTGTGGCAGTACTTC
CASSFTGSDVWQYF
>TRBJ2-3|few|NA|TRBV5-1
TGCGCCAGCTCTGGGGGTAGAACCACAGATACGCAGTATTTT
CASSGGRTTDTQYF
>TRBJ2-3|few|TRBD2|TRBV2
TGTGCCAGCAGCGCACCCCGACTAGCGGCTTCGGGGGATACGCAGTATTTT
CASSAPRLAASGDTQYF
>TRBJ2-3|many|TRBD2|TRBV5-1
TGCGCCAGCAGCCCGGGACTAGCGGGGTTCACAGATACGCAGTATTTT
CASSPGLAGFTDTQYF
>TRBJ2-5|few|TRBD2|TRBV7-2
TGTGCCAGCAGCTTATTGGCACTAGCGGGGGCTTGGGGAGAGACCCAGTACTTC
CASSLLALAGAWGETQYF
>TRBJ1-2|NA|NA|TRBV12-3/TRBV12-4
TGTGCCAGCAGTTTGGCGGGAGCTGGCTACACCTTC
CASSLAGAGYTF
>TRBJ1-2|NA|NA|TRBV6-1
TGTGCCAGCAGTGCCGTTGAGCGGACCTATGGCTACACCTTC
CASSAVERTYGYTF
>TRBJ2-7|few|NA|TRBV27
TGTGCCAGCAGTTTCGGAGTTAGCGGCGAGCAGTACTTC
CASSFGVSGEQYF
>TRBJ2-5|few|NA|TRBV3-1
TGTGCCAGCAGCCAAGCGGAGGGGGGAGAGACCCAGTACTTC
CASSQAEGGETQYF
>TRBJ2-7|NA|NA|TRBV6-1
TGTGCCAGCATCACGACCGGCCTCCCTCACGAGCAGTACTTC
CASITTGLPHEQYF
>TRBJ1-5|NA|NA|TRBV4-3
TGCGCCAGCAGCCAAGATACAGTTCATCAGCCCCAGCATTTT
CASSQDTVHQPQHF
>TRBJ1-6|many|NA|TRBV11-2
TGTGCCAGCGGCCGCTATAATTCACCCCTCCACTTT
CASGRYNSPLHF
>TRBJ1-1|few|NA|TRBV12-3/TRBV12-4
TGTGCCAGCAGGCCGGGAGCGGCTGAAGCTTTCTTT
CASRPGAAEAFF
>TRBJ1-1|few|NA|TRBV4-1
TGCGCCAGCAGCCAGTGGGAGGATGGCACTGAAGCTTTCTTT
CASSQWEDGTEAFF
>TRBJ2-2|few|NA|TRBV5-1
TGCGCCAGCAGCTCATCAGATACCGGGGAGCTGTTTTTT
CASSSSDTGELFF
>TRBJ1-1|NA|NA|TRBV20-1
TGCAGTGCTACCTCGCCGGGCCAGGGAAACACTGAAGCTTTCTTT
CSATSPGQGNTEAFF
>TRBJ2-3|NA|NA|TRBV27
TGTGCCAGCAGTCCCACAGGGTCGCGGATGGAGTATTTT
CASSPTGSRMEYF
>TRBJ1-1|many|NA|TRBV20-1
TGCAGTGCTGGCCTTTTCAGAGATGAAGCTTTCTTT
CSAGLFRDEAFF
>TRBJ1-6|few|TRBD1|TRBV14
TGTGCCAGCAGCCAAGATATGGCAGGGGGCGCACAATCACCCCTCCACTTT
CASSQDMAGGAQSPLHF
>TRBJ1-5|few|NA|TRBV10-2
TGCGCCAGCAGTGAGCCGAAGGGAAGGGGTAATCAGCCCCAGCATTTT
CASSEPKGRGNQPQHF
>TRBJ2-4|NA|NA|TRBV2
TGTGCCAGCAGTGAGCGCTTATCCCTAGCCAAAAACATTCAGTACTTC
CASSERLSLAKNIQYF
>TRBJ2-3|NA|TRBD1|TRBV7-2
TGTGCCAGCAGCGCCGGACAGGGGTCTACAGATACGCAGTATTTT
CASSAGQGSTDTQYF
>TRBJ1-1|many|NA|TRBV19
TGTGCCAGTAGTATAGATCCGGGACGGATTAGGACTGAAGCTTTCTTT
CASSIDPGRIRTEAFF
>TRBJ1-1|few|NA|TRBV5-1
TGCGCCAGCAGCTTGGCCACGGACGGGCTTAATATGAACACTGAAGCTTTCTTT
CASSLATDGLNMNTEAFF
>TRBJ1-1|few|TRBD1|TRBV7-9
TGTGCCAGCAGCTTAGCACCGGGACAGGAGAACACTGAAGCTTTCTTT
CASSLAPGQENTEAFF
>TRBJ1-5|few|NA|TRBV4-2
TGTGCCAGCAGCCAAGATCTCGCCAGGGCTAGCAATCAGCCCCAGCATTTT
CASSQDLARASNQPQHF
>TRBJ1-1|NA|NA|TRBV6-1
TGTGCCAGCAGTGATACAGGTTGGGACACTGAAGCTTTCTTT
CASSDTGWDTEAFF
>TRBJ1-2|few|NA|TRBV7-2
TGTGCCAGCAGCTTAGACACCTCTAACTATGGCTACACCTTC
CASSLDTSNYGYTF
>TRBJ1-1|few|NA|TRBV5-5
TGTGCCAGCAGCTTCTTGGGACTCCAGAACACTGAAGCTTTCTTT
CASSFLGLQNTEAFF
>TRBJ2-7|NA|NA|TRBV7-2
TGTGCCAGCAGCTCTTACTTGACGGCATCCTACGAGCAGTACTTC
CASSSYLTASYEQYF
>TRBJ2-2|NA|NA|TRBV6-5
TGTGCCAGCAGCATGAGCCGGGACAATACCAGGGAGGAGGCCGGGGAGCTGTTTTTT
CASSMSRDNTREEAGELFF
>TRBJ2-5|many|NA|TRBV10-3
TGTGCCATCAGTGATGGGTTAACCCAGTACTTC
CAISDGLTQYF
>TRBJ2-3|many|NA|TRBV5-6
TGTGCCAGCAGCTTGGGTCCCCCCGAGGACTGGGGCACAGATACGCAGTATTTT
CASSLGPPEDWGTDTQYF
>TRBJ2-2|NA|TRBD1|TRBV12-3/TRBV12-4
TGTGCCAGCAGGGGTCGGACAGGCCGTGGGGAGCTGTTTTTT
CASRGRTGRGELFF
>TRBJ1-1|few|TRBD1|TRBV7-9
TGTGCCAGCAGCATCCAGGGGACAGTGAACACTGAAGCTTTCTTT
CASSIQGTVNTEAFF
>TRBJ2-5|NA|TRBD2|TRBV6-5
TGTGCCAGCAGTTACTCCTCGGGGGGGAACGGCGAGACCCAGTACTTC
CASSYSSGGNGETQYF
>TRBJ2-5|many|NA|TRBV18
TGTGCCAGCTCACCACGAAGGGAAGAGACCCAGTACTTC
CASSPRREETQYF
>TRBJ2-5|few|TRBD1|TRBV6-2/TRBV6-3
TGTGCCAGCAGTTACCCAAGCACAGGGGAAGAGACCCAGTACTTC
CASSYPSTGEETQYF
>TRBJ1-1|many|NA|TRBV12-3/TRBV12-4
TGTGCCAGCAGTGATAGGGACACTGAAGCTTTCTTT
CASSDRDTEAFF